The 14 T cell receptor beta chains in this list originate from one sample, sequenced in a study of blood T cell repertoires in COVID-19. This table comes from immunoSEQ multiplex PCR, and its TCRdb copy is limited to in-frame clones, with some not included. This table holds 160,000 or so clones, roughly four fifths found once. Source material: peripheral blood. The source is a man between 60 and 75 years old with active or convalescent COVID-19.

This clone turned up a few times. This sequence joins TRBV7-9 and TRBJ1-3; 10 bases are a match to TRBD1. The CDR3 extends over 17 amino acids. Germline V lookup: CDR1 SEHNR, CDR2 FQNEAQ (reference sequence). V gave up 3 bases and J gave up 3 bases; unmatched junction bases: 8. This CDR3 reads CASSFWKDRGLGNTIYF. In DNA, the CDR3 is TGTGCCAGCAGCTTTTGGAAAGACAGGGGGCTTGGAAACACCATATATTTT.

V usage is TRBV9 and J usage is TRBJ1-2; perhaps TRBD1 as D (5 bases). V was trimmed by 0 bases and J by 6 bases, leaving 15 bases between them. This CDR3 is 15 amino acids long. The V gene's germline CDR1 is SGDLS and CDR2 YYNGEE. CDR3 sequence: CASSVGPGRSDGYTF. CDR3 DNA sequence: TGTGCCAGCAGCGTAGGGCCAGGGAGGAGCGATGGCTACACCTTC.

The V and J genes are TRBV6-2 or TRBV6-3 and TRBJ1-2; D ambiguous. This CDR3 has 12 residues. Germline V gives CDR1 MNHEY, CDR2 SVGEGT. V lost 4 bases and J lost 4, with 7 bases in between. The CDR3 reads CASSSGVYGYTF. The CDR3, as DNA: TGTGCCAGCAGTTCCGGGGTCTATGGCTACACCTTC.

In this sample, this clone turned up once. The rearrangement uses TRBV7-3 and TRBJ2-3; TRBD2 matches at 12 bases. V dropped 4 bases and J dropped 0; count of bases not matched to a gene: 2. This CDR3 contains 16 residues. Germline V lookup: CDR1 SGHTA, CDR2 FQGTGA. The CDR3 sequence: CASSSGTSGSTDTQYF. CDR3 bases: TGTGCCAGCAGCTCGGGGACTAGCGGGAGCACAGATACGCAGTATTTT.

V usage is TRBV7-2 and J usage is TRBJ2-5; 10 nucleotides agree with TRBD1. The CDR3 runs to 16 residues. J lost 4 bases, V lost 1 base, and 6 bases had no gene match. Germline-derived CDR1 and CDR2 are SGHTA and FQGNSA. CDR3 in DNA: TGTGCCAGCAGCTTAGTCTGGACAGGGGGTAGAGAGACCCAGTACTTC. Protein sequence: CASSLVWTGGRETQYF.

V usage is TRBV5-5 and J usage is TRBJ1-5, with D possibly being TRBD1 (6 bases). This CDR3 spans 15 amino acids. Germline V gene lookup returns CDR1 SGHKS and CDR2 YYEKEE (reference sequence). V was trimmed by 4 bases and J by 3 bases, leaving 14 bases between them. The CDR3 region has the DNA TGTGCCAGCAGCCGGAATCAGGGGACCAATCAGCCCCAGCATTTT. The encoded protein is CASSRNQGTNQPQHF.

The rearrangement joins TRBV3-1 (or the pseudogene TRBV3-2) to TRBJ2-5; D unclear. V was trimmed by 4 bases and J by 2 bases, leaving 11 bases between them. CDR1 LGHDT and CDR2 YNNKEL come from the germline V gene (reference sequence). This CDR3 comprises 14 residues. CDR3 protein: CASSPTGLQETQYF. DNA for the CDR3: TGTGCCAGCAGCCCCACGGGTCTACAAGAGACCCAGTACTTC.

The rearrangement links TRBV9 to TRBJ2-5; the match to TRBD2 covers 8 bases. Germline loops: CDR1 SGDLS, CDR2 YYNGEE. V lost 2 bases to trimming and J lost 3 bases; unmatched junction nucleotides: 3. The CDR3 totals 14 residues. CDR3 residues: CASSVSGNKETQYF. The CDR3 nucleotides read TGTGCCAGCAGCGTTAGCGGGAATAAAGAGACCCAGTACTTC. The complete variable domain, with remaining parts taken from reference TRBV9 and TRBJ2-5, reads DSGVTQTPKHLITATGQRVTLRCSPRSGDLSVYWYQQSLDQGLQFLIQYYNGEERAKGNILERFSAQQFPDLHSELNLSSLELGDSALYFCASSVSGNKETQYFGPGTRLLVL.

With respect to this clone: The same CDR3 can be traced to other DNA sequences in this sample. The CDR3 region has the DNA TGTGCCAGTAGTATATCTGGGACAGCGAACACTGAAGCTTTCTTT. It encodes CASSISGTANTEAFF. J is TRBJ1-1 and V is TRBV19; TRBD1 aligns across 7 bases. The CDR3 consists of 15 residues. V shed 2 bases, J shed 1 base, and the junction held 4 bases outside the gene matches. The germline CDR1 and CDR2 sequences are LNHDA and SQIVND (reference sequence). The full variable domain, with the rest looked up from reference TRBV19 and TRBJ1-1, is DGGITQSPKYLFRKEGQNVTLSCEQNLNHDAMYWYRQDPGQGLRLIYYSQIVNDFQKGDIAEGYSVSREKKESFPLTVTSAQKNPTAFYLCASSISGTANTEAFFGQGTRLTVV.

This clone has a single count. The rearrangement joins TRBV10-3 to TRBJ2-1; TRBD1 might be the D (6 bases). Looked up from germline, CDR1 is ENHRY and CDR2 is SYGVKD. V was shortened by 0 bases and J by 1 base, with 10 bases between the two germline ends. The CDR3 is made up of 16 amino acids. The CDR3 is CAISESGDTSYNEQFF. CDR3 bases: TGTGCCATCAGTGAGTCCGGGGACACGTCCTACAATGAGCAGTTCTTC.

This sequence joins TRBV29-1 and TRBJ1-3; possible D gene TRBD1, 5 bases. Trimming pared 3 bases from V and 4 bases from J, leaving 7 bases between. Per the germline V gene, CDR1 is SQVTM and CDR2 is ANQGSEA. CDR3 length: 12 residues. The CDR3 region has the DNA TGCAGCGTTGAGGCAGGGGGAAACACCATATATTTT. Protein product: CSVEAGGNTIYF.

V gene TRBV5-5 combines with J gene TRBJ1-6, with D maybe TRBD1 (5 bases). V dropped 4 bases and J dropped 8 bases, with 22 bases sitting between them. This CDR3 comprises 17 residues. CDR1 SGHKS and CDR2 YYEKEE come from the germline V gene (reference sequence). CDR3 region: CASSTRGGGYTDSPLHF. Here the CDR3 DNA reads TGTGCCAGCAGCACCCGGGGGGGAGGGTATACTGATTCACCCCTCCACTTT.

The CDR3 DNA reads TGTGCCAGCAGCCTTGTAGGCGGGAGGGAAATCAATGAGCAGTTCTTC. This translates into CASSLVGGREINEQFF. J is TRBJ2-1 and V is TRBV5-6; TRBD2 aligns across 9 bases. Germline V gene data show CDR1 as SGHDT and CDR2 as YYEEEE. The CDR3 length is 16 residues. V gave up 4 bases and J gave up 6 bases; unmatched junction bases: 11.

The rearrangement uses TRBV18 and TRBJ1-6; no clear D. The germline V gene encodes CDR1 KGHSH and CDR2 LQKENI. V was trimmed by 2 bases and J by 6 bases, leaving 5 bases between them. This CDR3 is built from 13 residues. The CDR3 region is CASSPEFNSPLHF. The CDR3 DNA is TGTGCCAGCTCACCAGAGTTTAATTCACCCCTCCACTTT. The full variable domain, completed using reference TRBV18 and TRBJ1-6, is NAGVMQNPRHLVRRRGQEARLRCSPMKGHSHVYWYRQLPEEGLKFMVYLQKENIIDESGMPKERFSAEFPKEGPSILRIQQVVRGDSAAYFCASSPEFNSPLHFGNGTRLTVT.